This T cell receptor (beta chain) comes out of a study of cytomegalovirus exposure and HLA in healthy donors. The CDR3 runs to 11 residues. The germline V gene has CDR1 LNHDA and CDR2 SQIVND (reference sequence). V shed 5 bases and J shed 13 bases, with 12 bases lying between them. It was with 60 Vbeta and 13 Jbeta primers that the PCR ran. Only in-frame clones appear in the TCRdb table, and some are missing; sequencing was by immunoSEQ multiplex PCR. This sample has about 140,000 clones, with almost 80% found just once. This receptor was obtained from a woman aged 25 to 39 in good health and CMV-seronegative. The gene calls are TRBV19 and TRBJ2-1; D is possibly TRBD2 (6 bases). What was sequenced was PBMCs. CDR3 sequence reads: CASSATRLQFF. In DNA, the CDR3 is TGTGCCAGTAGTGCGACTAGACTCCAGTTCTTC.